This TCR beta chain was sequenced in a study of T cell responses to AZD1222 COVID-19 vaccine. The study's findings and limits: Of the AZD1222 recipients, only five to seven were seropositive at baseline. Sampling captured repertoires only after the peak T cell response. In a largely white British group with more females than males, clonal diversity was possibly underestimated. Close to half of all spike-specific TCRs reportedly target regions of the variants that are unmutated.

Germline CDR1 and CDR2: MDHEN and SYDVKM. The ends were cut back, 8 bases at V and 5 bases at J, with 12 bases in the middle. CDR3 length: 12 amino acids. Measured with immunoSEQ multiplex PCR; TCRdb has only the in-frame clones, and not every one. The sample has 100,000 to 150,000 clones, 80% to 95% seen once. About this clone itself: What it binds is not known.

The clonotype comes from an adult in good health. This specimen was peripheral blood, taken on day 0 of AZD1222 vaccination. This sequence joins TRBV28 and TRBJ1-1; D call uncertain. The chain's CDR3 is CASCKLVTEAFF. In nucleotides, the CDR3 is TGTGCCAGCTGCAAGCTGGTAACTGAAGCTTTCTTT.